This T cell receptor (beta chain) was obtained from a study of T cell changes during pregnancy in multiple sclerosis. Clones were read by immunoSEQ multiplex PCR, and TCRdb kept only the in-frame ones, dropping some. In the table there are fewer than 80,000 clones, more than 85% of which are singletons. This CDR3 has 15 amino acids. The germline V gene has CDR1 SNHLY and CDR2 FYNNEI. Trimming cost V 3 bases and J 2 bases; bases outside gene matches: 7. The V call is TRBV2, the J call TRBJ2-7, with 7 bases aligning to TRBD1. The specimen was CD4+ T cells from peripheral blood mononuclear cells, collected in the third trimester of pregnancy. The TCR sequence derives from a female donor in good health, enrolled as a control in a pregnancy study. CDR3 sequence reads: CASSDRQGSTYEQYF. CDR3 DNA: TGTGCCAGCAGTGACCGACAGGGTTCGACCTACGAGCAGTACTTC. The entire variable domain, with the rest obtained from reference TRBV2 and TRBJ2-7, is as follows: EPEVTQTPSHQVTQMGQEVILRCVPISNHLYFYWYRQILGQKVEFLVSFYNNEISEKSEIFDDQFSVERPDGSNFTLKIRSTKLEDSAMYFCASSDRQGSTYEQYFGPGTRLTVT.